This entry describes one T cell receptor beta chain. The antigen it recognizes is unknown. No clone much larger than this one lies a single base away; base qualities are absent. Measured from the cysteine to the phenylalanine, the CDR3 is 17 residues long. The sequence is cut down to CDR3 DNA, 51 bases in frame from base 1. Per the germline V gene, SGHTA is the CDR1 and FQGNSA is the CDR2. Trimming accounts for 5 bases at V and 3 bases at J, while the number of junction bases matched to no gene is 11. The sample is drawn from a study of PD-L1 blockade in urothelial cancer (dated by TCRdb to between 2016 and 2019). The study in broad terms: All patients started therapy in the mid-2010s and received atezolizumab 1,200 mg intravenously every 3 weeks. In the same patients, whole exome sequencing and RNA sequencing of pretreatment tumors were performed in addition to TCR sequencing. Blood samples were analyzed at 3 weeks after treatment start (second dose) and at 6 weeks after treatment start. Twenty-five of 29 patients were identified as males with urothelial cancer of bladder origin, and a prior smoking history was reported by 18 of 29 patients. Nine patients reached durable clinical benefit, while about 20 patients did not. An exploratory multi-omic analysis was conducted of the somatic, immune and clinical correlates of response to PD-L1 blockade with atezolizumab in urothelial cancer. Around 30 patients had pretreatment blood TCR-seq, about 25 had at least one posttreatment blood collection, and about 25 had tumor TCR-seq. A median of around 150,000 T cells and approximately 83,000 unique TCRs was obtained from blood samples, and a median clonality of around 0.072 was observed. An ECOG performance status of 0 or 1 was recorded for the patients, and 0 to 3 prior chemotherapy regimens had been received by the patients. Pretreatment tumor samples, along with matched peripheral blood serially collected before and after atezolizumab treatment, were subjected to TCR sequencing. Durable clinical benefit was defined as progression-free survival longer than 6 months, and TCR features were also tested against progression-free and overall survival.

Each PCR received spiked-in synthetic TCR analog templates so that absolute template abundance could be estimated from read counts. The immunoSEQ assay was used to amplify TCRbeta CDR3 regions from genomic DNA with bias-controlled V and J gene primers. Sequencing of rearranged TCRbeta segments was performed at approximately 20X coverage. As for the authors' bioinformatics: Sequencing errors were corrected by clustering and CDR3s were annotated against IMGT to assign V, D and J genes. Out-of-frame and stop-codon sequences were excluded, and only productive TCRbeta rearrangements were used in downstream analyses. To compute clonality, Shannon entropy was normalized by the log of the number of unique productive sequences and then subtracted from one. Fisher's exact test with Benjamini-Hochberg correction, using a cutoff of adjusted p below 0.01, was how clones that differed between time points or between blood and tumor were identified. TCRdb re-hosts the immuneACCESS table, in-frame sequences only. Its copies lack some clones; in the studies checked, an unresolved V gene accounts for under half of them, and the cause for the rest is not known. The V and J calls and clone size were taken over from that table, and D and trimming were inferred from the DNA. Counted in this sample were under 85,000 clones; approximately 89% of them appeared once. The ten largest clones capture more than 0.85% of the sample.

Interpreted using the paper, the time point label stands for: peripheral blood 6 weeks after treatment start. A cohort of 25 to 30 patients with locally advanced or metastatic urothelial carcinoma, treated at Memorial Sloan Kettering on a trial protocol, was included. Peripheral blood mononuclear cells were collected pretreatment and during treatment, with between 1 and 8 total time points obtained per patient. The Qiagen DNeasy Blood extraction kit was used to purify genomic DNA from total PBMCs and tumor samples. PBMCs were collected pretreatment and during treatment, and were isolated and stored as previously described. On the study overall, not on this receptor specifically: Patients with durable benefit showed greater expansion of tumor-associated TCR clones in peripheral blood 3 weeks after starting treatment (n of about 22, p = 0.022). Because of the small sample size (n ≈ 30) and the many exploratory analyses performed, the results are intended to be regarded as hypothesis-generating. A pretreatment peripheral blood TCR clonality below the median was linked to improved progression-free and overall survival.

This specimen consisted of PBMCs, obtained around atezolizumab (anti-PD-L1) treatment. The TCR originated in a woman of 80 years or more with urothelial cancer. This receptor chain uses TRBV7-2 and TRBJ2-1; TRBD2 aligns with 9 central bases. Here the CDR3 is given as CASSPASGTPRYNEQFF. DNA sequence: TGTGCCAGCAGCCCCGCTAGCGGGACACCCCGCTACAATGAGCAGTTCTTC.